This T cell receptor beta chain was found in a study of vaccination effects on CD4 cells after COVID-19. The wider study: Expansion with viral peptide pools was applied to antigen-specific CD4+ T cells by the ViraFEST assay prior to sequencing. Two recovered convalescent patients were sampled 16 days and one week pre-vaccination. For each well, 2 million to 2.5 million PBMC were cultured with roughly 9.2 IU/ml IL-2 and around 9.6 ug/ml peptides.

Produced via immunoSEQ multiplex PCR; TCRdb's table is partial and in-frame only. This table holds more than 40,000 clones, 76% found once. Upon completion of around 9 days in culture, CD4+ T cells were isolated. From germline, CDR1 is PRHDT and CDR2 FYEKMQ (reference sequence). The CDR3 sequence is 12 residues long. The germline V and J ends were trimmed by 6 bases and 3 bases, with 3 bases remaining between them. This clone was seen only a few times. Antigen unknown. The clonotype originates from a human donor who had a prior SARS-CoV-2 infection. V is TRBV13 and J is TRBJ1-6, with no clear D. The material was CD4+ T cells from PBMCs cultured without peptide, obtained before COVID-19 vaccination. The chain's CDR3 is CASRVYNSPLHF. CDR3 nucleotide sequence: TGTGCCAGCAGGGTCTATAATTCACCCCTCCACTTT.